Listed here is a single T cell receptor (beta chain). Germline lookup yields CDR1 MNHEY and CDR2 SMNVEV (reference sequence). The CDR3 spans 17 residues. Trimming shortened V by 5 bases and J by 2 bases, and 19 bases separated the two germline ends. These data are taken from a study of cytomegalovirus exposure and HLA in healthy donors. PCR involved 60 Vbeta and 13 Jbeta primers. The method was immunoSEQ multiplex PCR; TCRdb's version includes in-frame clones alone and lacks a portion of them. The sample carries around 140,000 clones, roughly three fifths recorded once. The origin of this receptor is a woman aged 55 to 70 in good health and CMV-seronegative. The sequencing sample was made of PBMCs. The J gene is TRBJ1-3, the V gene TRBV27; a weak D match, TRBD1 (5 bases). Here the CDR3 reads CASSQGTKVYAGNTIYF. The DNA for the CDR3 is TGTGCCAGCAGTCAGGGTACTAAGGTATATGCTGGAAACACCATATATTTT.